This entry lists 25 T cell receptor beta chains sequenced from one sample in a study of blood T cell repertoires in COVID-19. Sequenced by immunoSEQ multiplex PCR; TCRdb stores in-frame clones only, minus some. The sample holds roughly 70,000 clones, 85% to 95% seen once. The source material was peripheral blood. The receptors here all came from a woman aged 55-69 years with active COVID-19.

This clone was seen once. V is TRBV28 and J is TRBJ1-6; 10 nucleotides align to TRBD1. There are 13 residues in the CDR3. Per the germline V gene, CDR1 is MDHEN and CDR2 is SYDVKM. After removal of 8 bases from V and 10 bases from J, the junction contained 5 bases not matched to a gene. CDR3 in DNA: TGTGCCAGCTGGGACAGGGGCAAATCACCCCTCCACTTT. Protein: CASWDRGKSPLHF. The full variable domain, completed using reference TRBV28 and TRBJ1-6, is DVKVTQSSRYLVKRTGEKVFLECVQDMDHENMFWYRQDPGLGLRLIYFSYDVKMKEKGDIPEGYSVSREKKERFSLILESASTNQTSMYLCASWDRGKSPLHFGNGTRLTVT.

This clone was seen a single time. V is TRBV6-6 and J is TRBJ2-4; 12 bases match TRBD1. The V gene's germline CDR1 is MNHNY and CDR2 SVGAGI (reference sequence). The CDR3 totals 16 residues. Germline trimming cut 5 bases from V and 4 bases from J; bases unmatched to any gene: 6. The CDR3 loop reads CASSTEGQGAKNIQYF. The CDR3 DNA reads TGTGCCAGCAGTACTGAGGGACAGGGGGCAAAAAACATTCAGTACTTC.

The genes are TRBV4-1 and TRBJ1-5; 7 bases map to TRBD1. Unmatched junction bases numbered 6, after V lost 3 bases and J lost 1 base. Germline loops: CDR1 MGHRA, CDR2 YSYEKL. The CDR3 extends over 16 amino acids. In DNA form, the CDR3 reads TGCGCCAGCAGCCAGGGACAGCAACAGAGCAATCAGCCCCAGCATTTT. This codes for CASSQGQQQSNQPQHF.

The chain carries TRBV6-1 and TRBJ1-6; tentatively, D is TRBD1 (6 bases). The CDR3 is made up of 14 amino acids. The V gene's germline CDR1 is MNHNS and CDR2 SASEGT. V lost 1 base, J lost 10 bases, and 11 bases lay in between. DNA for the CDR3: TGTGCCAGCAGTGAAGGGACAGTAAGATCACCCCTCCACTTT. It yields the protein CASSEGTVRSPLHF.

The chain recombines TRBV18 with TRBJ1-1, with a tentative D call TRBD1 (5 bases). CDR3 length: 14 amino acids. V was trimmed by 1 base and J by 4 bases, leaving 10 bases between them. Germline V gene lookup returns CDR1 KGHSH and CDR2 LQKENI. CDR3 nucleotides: TGTGCCAGCTCACCACGGCAGGGTGGCACTGAAGCTTTCTTT. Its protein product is CASSPRQGGTEAFF.

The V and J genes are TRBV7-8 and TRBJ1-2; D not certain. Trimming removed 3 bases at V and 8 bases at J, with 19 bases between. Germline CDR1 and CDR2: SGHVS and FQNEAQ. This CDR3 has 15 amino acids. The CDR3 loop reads CASSFQARDFGGYTF. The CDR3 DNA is TGTGCCAGCAGCTTCCAAGCGAGGGATTTCGGGGGCTACACCTTC. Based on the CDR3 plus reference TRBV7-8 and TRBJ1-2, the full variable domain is GAGVSQSPRYKVAKRGQDVALRCDPISGHVSLFWYQQALGQGPEFLTYFQNEAQLDKSGLPSDRFFAERPEGSVSTLKIQRTQQEDSAVYLCASSFQARDFGGYTFGSGTRLTVV.

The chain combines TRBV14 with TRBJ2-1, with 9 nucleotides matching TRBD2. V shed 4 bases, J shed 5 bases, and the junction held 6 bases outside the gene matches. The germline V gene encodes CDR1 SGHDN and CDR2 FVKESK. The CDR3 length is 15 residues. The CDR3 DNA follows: TGTGCCAGCAGCCCGGGACTAGCCCTCAACAATGAGCAGTTCTTC. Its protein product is CASSPGLALNNEQFF.

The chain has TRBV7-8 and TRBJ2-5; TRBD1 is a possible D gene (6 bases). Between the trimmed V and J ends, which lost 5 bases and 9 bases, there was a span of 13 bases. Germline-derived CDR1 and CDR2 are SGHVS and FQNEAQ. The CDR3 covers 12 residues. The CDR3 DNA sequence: TGTGCCAGCAGCCCCCCACAGGGAGCCCAGTACTTC. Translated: CASSPPQGAQYF.

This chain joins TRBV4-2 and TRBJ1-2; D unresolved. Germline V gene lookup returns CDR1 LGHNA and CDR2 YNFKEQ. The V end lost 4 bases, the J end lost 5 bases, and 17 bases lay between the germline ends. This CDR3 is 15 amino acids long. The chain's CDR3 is CASSPHSGEEYGYTF. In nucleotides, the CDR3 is TGTGCCAGCAGCCCTCATTCGGGAGAGGAGTATGGCTACACCTTC.

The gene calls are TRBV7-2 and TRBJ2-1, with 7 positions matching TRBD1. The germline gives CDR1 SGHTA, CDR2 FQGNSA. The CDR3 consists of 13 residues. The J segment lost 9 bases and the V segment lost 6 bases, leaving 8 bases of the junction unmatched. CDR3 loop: CASRLDRDGEQFF. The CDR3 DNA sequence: TGTGCCAGCAGGCTCGACAGGGACGGTGAGCAGTTCTTC.

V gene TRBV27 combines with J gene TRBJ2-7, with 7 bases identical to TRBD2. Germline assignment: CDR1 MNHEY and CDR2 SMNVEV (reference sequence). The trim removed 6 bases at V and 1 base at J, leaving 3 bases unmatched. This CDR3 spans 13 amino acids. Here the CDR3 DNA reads TGTGCCAGCAGACTAGCGCCTTCCTACGAGCAGTACTTC. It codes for CASRLAPSYEQYF.

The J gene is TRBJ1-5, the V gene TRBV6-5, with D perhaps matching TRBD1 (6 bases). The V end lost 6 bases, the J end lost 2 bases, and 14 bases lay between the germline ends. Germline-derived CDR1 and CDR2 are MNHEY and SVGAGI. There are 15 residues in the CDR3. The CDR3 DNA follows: TGTGCCAGCAGCTCCAGGGGTTGGGGCAATCAGCCCCAGCATTTT. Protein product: CASSSRGWGNQPQHF.

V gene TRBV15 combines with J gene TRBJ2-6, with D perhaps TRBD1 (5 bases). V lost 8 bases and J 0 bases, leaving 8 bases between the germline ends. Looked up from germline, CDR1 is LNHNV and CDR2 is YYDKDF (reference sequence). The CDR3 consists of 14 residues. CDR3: CATRQYSGANVLTF. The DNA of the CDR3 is TGTGCCACCCGACAGTACTCTGGGGCCAACGTCCTGACTTTC.

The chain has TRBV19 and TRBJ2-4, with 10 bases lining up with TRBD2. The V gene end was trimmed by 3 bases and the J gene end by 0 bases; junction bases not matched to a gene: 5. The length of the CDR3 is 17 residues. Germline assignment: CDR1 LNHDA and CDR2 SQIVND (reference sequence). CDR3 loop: CASSMGTSVTAKNIQYF. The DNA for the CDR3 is TGTGCCAGTAGTATGGGGACTAGCGTAACAGCCAAAAACATTCAGTACTTC.

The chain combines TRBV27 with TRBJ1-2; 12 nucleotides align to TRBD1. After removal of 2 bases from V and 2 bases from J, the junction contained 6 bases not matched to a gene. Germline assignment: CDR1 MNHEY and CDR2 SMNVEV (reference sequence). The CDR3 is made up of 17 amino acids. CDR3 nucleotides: TGTGCCAGCAGTTTAGCCGGGACAGGGGGCTTGAACTATGGCTACACCTTC. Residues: CASSLAGTGGLNYGYTF.

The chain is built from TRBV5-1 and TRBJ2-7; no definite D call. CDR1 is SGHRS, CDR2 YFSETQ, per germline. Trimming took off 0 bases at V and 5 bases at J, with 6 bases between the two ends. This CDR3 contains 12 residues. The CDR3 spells CASSLGLDEQYF. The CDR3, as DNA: TGCGCCAGCAGCTTGGGGCTCGACGAGCAGTACTTC.

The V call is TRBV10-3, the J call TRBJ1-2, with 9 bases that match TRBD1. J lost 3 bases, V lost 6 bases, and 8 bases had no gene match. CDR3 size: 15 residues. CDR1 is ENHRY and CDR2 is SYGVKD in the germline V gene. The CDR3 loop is CAISAGTGIDYGYTF. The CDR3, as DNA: TGTGCCATCAGCGCCGGGACAGGGATCGACTATGGCTACACCTTC.

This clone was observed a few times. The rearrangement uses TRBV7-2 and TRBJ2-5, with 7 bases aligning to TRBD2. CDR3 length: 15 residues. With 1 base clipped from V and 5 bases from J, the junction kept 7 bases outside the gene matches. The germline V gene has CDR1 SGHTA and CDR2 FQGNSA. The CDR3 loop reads CASSLGVVGGETQYF. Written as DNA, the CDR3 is TGTGCCAGCAGCTTAGGAGTCGTGGGGGGGGAGACCCAGTACTTC.

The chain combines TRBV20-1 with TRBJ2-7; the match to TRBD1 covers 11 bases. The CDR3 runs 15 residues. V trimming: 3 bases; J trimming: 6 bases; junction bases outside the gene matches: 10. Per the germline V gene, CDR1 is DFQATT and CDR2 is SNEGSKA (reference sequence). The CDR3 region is CSASAWGQGGGEQYF. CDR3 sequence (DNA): TGCAGTGCTAGTGCCTGGGGACAGGGGGGCGGCGAGCAGTACTTC.

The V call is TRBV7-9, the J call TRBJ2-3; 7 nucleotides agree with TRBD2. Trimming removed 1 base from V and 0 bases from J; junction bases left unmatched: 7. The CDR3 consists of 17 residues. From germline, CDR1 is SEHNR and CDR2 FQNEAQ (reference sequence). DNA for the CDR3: TGTGCCAGCAGCTTAGGGCGCAGCGGGGCCAGCACAGATACGCAGTATTTT. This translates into CASSLGRSGASTDTQYF.

CDR3 DNA sequence: TGTGCCAGCAGTGAATTGGGACAACTTGGAACCCTCCACTTT. The encoded protein is CASSELGQLGTLHF. The chain is built from TRBV6-1 and TRBJ1-6; maybe TRBD1 (6 bases). V dropped 2 bases and J dropped 14 bases, with 16 bases sitting between them. Germline V gene data show CDR1 as MNHNS and CDR2 as SASEGT. This CDR3 has 14 residues.

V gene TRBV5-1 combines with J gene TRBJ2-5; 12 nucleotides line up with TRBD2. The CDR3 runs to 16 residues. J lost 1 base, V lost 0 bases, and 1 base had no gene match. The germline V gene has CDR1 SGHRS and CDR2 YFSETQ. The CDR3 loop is CASSLALAGGQETQYF. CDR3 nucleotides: TGCGCCAGCAGCTTGGCACTAGCGGGAGGCCAAGAGACCCAGTACTTC.

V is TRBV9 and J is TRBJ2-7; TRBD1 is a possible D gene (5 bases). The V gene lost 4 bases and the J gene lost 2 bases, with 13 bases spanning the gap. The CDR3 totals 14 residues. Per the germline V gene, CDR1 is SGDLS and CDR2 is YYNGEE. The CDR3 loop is CASSPLDRPYEQYF. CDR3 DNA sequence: TGTGCCAGCAGCCCCCTCGACAGACCCTACGAGCAGTACTTC.

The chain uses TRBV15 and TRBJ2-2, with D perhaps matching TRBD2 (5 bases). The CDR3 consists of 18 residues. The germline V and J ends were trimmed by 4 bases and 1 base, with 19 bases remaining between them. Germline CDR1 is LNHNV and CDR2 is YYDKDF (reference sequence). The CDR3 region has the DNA TGTGCCACCAGCAACCTCCTTGGCCTAGCTCGGAACACCGGGGAGCTGTTTTTT. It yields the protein CATSNLLGLARNTGELFF.

CDR3 DNA: TGTGCCAGCAGCGCCGGAGGCGGGCACTCCTACAATGAGCAGTTCTTC. Its protein is CASSAGGGHSYNEQFF. The genes are TRBV11-2 and TRBJ2-1, with D possibly being TRBD2 (5 bases). The germline gives CDR1 SGHAT, CDR2 FQNNGV. The CDR3 consists of 16 residues. V was trimmed by 5 bases and J by 0 bases, leaving 14 bases between them.